This TCR beta chain came from a study of monozygotic twins with inflammatory bowel disease. TCRdb reprocessed the 5' RACE reads and keeps a single row for each CDR3 protein, giving no DNA. The sample table sets out 95,000 to 110,000 distinct CDR3 sequences. The CDR3 runs 12 residues. Germline values: CDR1 SGHTA, CDR2 FQGNSA. The sequence was obtained from a human donor with ulcerative colitis or Crohn's disease, or a healthy co-twin of an affected twin (not recorded which). The rearrangement joins TRBV7-2 to TRBJ2-5. The specimen sequenced was blood. Here the CDR3 reads CASSGFGGTQYF.